The entry that follows covers one T cell receptor (beta chain) sequence. This clone showed up just once. Its antigen is not yet known. Base-call qualities are not available, and no considerably larger clone is one nucleotide away. The CDR3 runs 15 residues from the cysteine to the phenylalanine. Kept here is only the CDR3 DNA, which spans 45 bases and is read in frame from base 1. Sequences MNHNY (CDR1) and SVGAGI (CDR2) are obtained from the germline V gene (reference sequence). The V end gives up 5 bases and the J end 2 bases, leaving 7 bases in the junction not matched to a gene. TCRbeta CDR3 regions were amplified from genomic DNA using the immunoSEQ Assay, a bias-controlled multiplex PCR. In the paper's pipeline: Within the assay, amplification of reference gene primers was used to estimate how many nucleated cells each sample contained. To quantify the absolute abundance of each unique TCRbeta CDR3 rearrangement, sequence reads were collapsed and filtered. For each sample, productive Simpson clonality was calculated as the square root of Simpson's diversity index over productive rearrangements. Drawn from immuneACCESS, this table holds only the in-frame rearrangements with V and J called that TCRdb kept. Clones are partly lost; checked studies trace under half to an unresolved V gene and leave the rest unexplained. That table supplies the V and J calls and clone size; D and trimming were determined from the DNA. Present in this sample are about 45,000 clones, about 83% of which were seen just once. The ten top clones hold under 8.5% of the sample.

Each collaborating institution followed its own protocols to collect whole blood in K2EDTA tubes. For TCRbeta analysis, collaborator samples were shipped as frozen whole blood, as isolated PBMCs, or as DNA extracted from either sample type. The data originate from a study of blood T cell repertoires in COVID-19 (TCRdb year 2020). At the level of the whole study: Samples from collaborators originated in the United States, Italy and Spain and spanned both the acute and convalescent phases of COVID-19. The material from the prospective study consisted of cDNA or gDNA derived from T cells, B-cell-depleted T cells, or PBMCs. Deeply sampled blood TCRbeta repertoires from subjects exposed to, actively infected with, or recovered from COVID-19 were included in the dataset. The repertoires were made available in a free public database intended to serve as a resource for research on the immune response to SARS-CoV-2. The samples were drawn from two sources: the first 160 participants of the ongoing ImmuneRACE study, and 1,200 or so subjects contributed by 6 global collaborators. A de-identified subject ID, COVID-19 status, age in years and sex were almost always included in the sample metadata. Where available, HLA class I and class II types were taken from metadata supplied by the sample provider and were not determined by assay-based typing.

Study-wide conclusions, independent of this receptor: The amount of clinical and demographic metadata varied by source and participant and was provided uncurated.

The source material was peripheral blood. The rearrangement combines TRBV6-6 with TRBJ2-3, with TRBD1 identical over 7 junction bases. This receptor was identified in an elderly man in a cohort sampled during active COVID-19. For the CDR3, the sequence is CASSKTGKITDTQYF. At the DNA level, the sequence is TGTGCCAGCAGTAAGACAGGGAAAATCACAGATACGCAGTATTTT.